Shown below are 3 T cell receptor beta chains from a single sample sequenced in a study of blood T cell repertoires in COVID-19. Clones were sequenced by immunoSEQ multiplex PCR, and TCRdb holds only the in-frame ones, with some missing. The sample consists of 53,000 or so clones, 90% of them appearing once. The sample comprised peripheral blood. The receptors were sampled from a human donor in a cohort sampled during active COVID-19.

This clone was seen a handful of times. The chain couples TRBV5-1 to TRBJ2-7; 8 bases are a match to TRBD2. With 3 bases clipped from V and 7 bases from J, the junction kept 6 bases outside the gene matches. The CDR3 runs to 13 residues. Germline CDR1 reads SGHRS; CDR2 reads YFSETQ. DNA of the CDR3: TGCGCCAGCAGCTCCGGGACTAGGGGGGAGCAGTACTTC. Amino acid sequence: CASSSGTRGEQYF. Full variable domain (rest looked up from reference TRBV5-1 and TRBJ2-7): KAGVTQTPRYLIKTRGQQVTLSCSPISGHRSVSWYQQTPGQGLQFLFEYFSETQRNKGNFPGRFSGRQFSNSRSEMNVSTLELGDSALYLCASSSGTRGEQYFGPGTRLTVT.

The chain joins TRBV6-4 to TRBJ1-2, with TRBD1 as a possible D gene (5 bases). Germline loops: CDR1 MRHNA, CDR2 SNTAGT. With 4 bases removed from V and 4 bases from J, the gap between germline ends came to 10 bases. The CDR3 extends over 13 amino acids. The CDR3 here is CASSARVGYGYTF. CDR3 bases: TGTGCCAGCAGTGCCAGGGTTGGCTATGGCTACACCTTC.

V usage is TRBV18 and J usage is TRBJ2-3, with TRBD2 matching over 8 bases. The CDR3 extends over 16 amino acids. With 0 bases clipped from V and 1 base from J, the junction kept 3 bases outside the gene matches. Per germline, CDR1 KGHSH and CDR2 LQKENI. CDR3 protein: CASSPPSTSGTDTQYF. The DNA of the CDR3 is TGTGCCAGCTCACCACCGTCGACTAGCGGCACAGATACGCAGTATTTT.